The T cell receptor beta chain under discussion was sequenced for a study of blood T cells in healthy people across ages (dated by TCRdb to the mid-2010s). A note on the overall study: In model experiments, template switching captured roughly one uniquely barcoded TCR beta cDNA molecule for every two T cells. Age-related changes in TCR beta repertoire diversity were measured in the study by deep sequencing normalized with unique cDNA molecular identifiers. Donors were grouped into four age groups: young (average 16 years), middle-aged (roughly 38), aged (around 60) and long-lived (roughly 80). To avoid experimental bias, donors of different ages were randomly spread across the sequencing lanes. Using the same blood draw, the study looked at two additional independent replicas of 1 million unique cDNA reads for two donors, one aged 18 to 29 and the other aged 80 or older.

Worth noting for this clonotype: Its antigen is currently not known. Base qualities were left out, and no much larger clone turns up one base away.

General study outcomes and caveats: Because donor CMV infection status was unknown, age-related changes in expanded clonotypes were potentially confounded. Compared with the aged group, the long-lived group had more naive CD4+ T cells, fewer expanded clones and increased TCR diversity, a pattern suggesting age selection. Observed TCR beta diversity per million T cells fell roughly linearly with age, and a significant reduction was already apparent by age roughly 40. Because profiling used bulk unsorted PBMCs, naive and antigen-experienced compartments could not be compared conclusively. Estimates of total diversity based on one million sequenced T cells were regarded as lower bounds and as underestimates. The percentage of naive T cells measured by flow cytometry correlated strongly with observed TCR beta diversity.

Receptor amplification or capture employed 5' RACE. Sequenced on an Illumina HiSeq 2500. A second PCR of about 7 to 12 cycles was run with a J-beta primer mix and a sample-barcoded 5' primer. A unique molecular identifier was introduced onto each TCR beta cDNA molecule by a template-switch 5' adaptor carrying 12 random nucleotides. Each sample yielded at least 2.5 million CDR3-containing paired-end reads. First-strand cDNA synthesis was performed from all RNA using the Mint cDNA synthesis kit, with priming by a TRBC-specific oligonucleotide. Following uracil-DNA glycosylase treatment, a first 18-cycle PCR with universal primers M1SS and BC2_uni_R was performed on all cDNA. The paper's data handling went like this. For normalization, 1 million high-quality reads, each with a distinct molecular identifier, were randomly selected from each sample. Instead of being binned into consensus sequences, reads with shared molecular identifiers were discarded. CDR3 identification, clonotype clustering and error correction used MiTCR with a Q25 quality threshold and the strictest error-elimination algorithm. A nonparametric unseen species model with Euler transformation was used to estimate a lower bound on total TCR beta diversity. In TCRdb, the public reads were trimmed at Q25 with fastp and aligned with MiXCR, with productive beta chains retained. Rows with one shared CDR3 protein collapse into an entry with the most common genes and DNA. The V and J calls were not made by the authors but by TCRdb's processing. This sample holds 1.5 million to 2 million distinct CDR3 sequences; around half were observed only once. The ten most abundant clones make up approximately 2% of the sample.

Looking up the germline V gene (reference sequence) yields CDR1 DFQATT and CDR2 SNEGSKA. The germline V end is reduced by 1 base and the J end by 3 bases; junction bases left unmatched: 5. Reading from cysteine to phenylalanine, the CDR3 counts 15 amino acids. Only the CDR3 DNA is retained, 45 bases long and in frame from the first base. Donors were 35 to 40 systemically healthy Caucasian individuals from Russia aged roughly 6 to 100 years. Each donor gave about 11 milliliters of peripheral blood, drawn into EDTA-treated Vacutainer tubes. PBMCs were isolated by Ficoll-Paque density-gradient centrifugation, with at least 6.5 million obtained per sample. Trizol reagent was used to extract total RNA from PBMCs, with at least 6 micrograms per sample. For every donor, an aliquot of PBMCs went through flow cytometry to measure the percentages of naive CD45RAhigh/CD27high T cells.

Material for sequencing was blood. The clonotype was recovered from a woman in her 40s in good health. The chain employs TRBV20-1 and TRBJ1-2; TRBD1 aligns with 10 central bases. The DNA sequence reads TGCAGTGCTAGAGTGCCGACAGGGGGCCACTATGGCTACACCTTC. Its protein product is CSARVPTGGHYGYTF.